One sample yielded the 2 T cell receptor beta chains listed below, sequenced in a study of T cell responses to AZD1222 COVID-19 vaccine. Clones were sequenced by immunoSEQ multiplex PCR, and TCRdb holds only the in-frame ones, with some missing. The repertoire holds around 120,000 clones, with approximately 90% as singletons. Sequencing was performed on peripheral blood, taken on day 0 of AZD1222 vaccination. The receptor set was obtained from an adult in good health.

The chain combines TRBV5-5 with TRBJ1-1, with 10 bases fitting TRBD1. The V segment lost 4 bases and the J segment 1 base; nucleotides outside the gene matches: 4. The CDR3 has 15 amino acids. The germline gives CDR1 SGHKS, CDR2 YYEKEE (reference sequence). The CDR3 reads CASSLRTGGNTEAFF. DNA for the CDR3: TGTGCCAGCAGCCTCAGGACAGGGGGGAACACTGAAGCTTTCTTT.

This clone appeared a single time. The rearrangement uses TRBV14 and TRBJ2-6; D remains unclear. Trimming took 1 base from V and 3 from J, leaving 10 bases between them. The length of the CDR3 is 16 residues. Germline CDR1 SGHDN, CDR2 FVKESK. CDR3 bases: TGTGCCAGCAGCCAAGTGGGGTCGAGTGGGGCCAACGTCCTGACTTTC. Its protein product is CASSQVGSSGANVLTF. Filled out from reference TRBV14 and TRBJ2-6, the complete variable domain reads EAGVTQFPSHSVIEKGQTVTLRCDPISGHDNLYWYRRVMGKEIKFLLHFVKESKQDESGMPNNRFLAERTGGTYSTLKVQPAELEDSGVYFCASSQVGSSGANVLTFGAGSRLTVL.